This paragraph covers one TCR beta chain sequence. Its antigen remains unknown. This entry is derived from a study of shared clonotypes between healthy human individuals. Notes on the study in general: Sequencing depth was predicted to influence how clonotypes are shared among donors. In several donors, about 5% of naive CD4 clonotypes appeared in common.

CDR3 length: 13 amino acids. V was cut by 4 bases and J by 9 bases, with 16 bases left in between. CDR1 and CDR2 from the germline V gene are SGHRS and YFSETQ. Splitting the CD4+ cells yielded a CD45RA+ naive subset and a CD45RA-negative memory subset. Measured with immunoSEQ multiplex PCR; TCRdb has only the in-frame clones, and not every one. The sample has 2 million to 2.5 million clones, around 90% seen once. This chain links TRBV5-1 with TRBJ1-2; no reliable D call. This clonotype was sampled from a man aged 18 to 35 in good health. Some clones in this sample may be carry-over from other donors' samples. Input material: naive CD4+ T cells from PBMCs. Sample subset: CD45RA+ positively selected. This chain's CDR3 is CASSTTPKERYTF. DNA of the CDR3: TGCGCCAGCAGCACAACTCCTAAGGAGCGCTACACCTTC.